A selection of T cell receptor beta chains follows, all from one sample in a study of blood T cells in healthy people across ages. A single record per CDR3 protein comes from TCRdb applying MiXCR to the 5' RACE reads. Counted here are around 400,000 distinct CDR3 sequences, 50% to 60% occurring once; the ten biggest clones make up over 40%. The sequencing sample was made of blood. All receptors derive from a man in his fifties or sixties in good health. The CDR3 runs from the conserved cysteine through the conserved F or W. The D gene is left open where the match is weak. Rows may omit the clone size; those that give it use once, few, many or a size class.

TRBJ2-7	TRBD2	NA	TRBV29-1	TGCAGCGTTGACTCAACCGGAGCGGGGGGGTCCTACAATGAGCAGTACTTC	CSVDSTGAGGSYNEQYF
TRBJ2-5	NA	NA	TRBV29-1	TGCAGCGTTGAAGATCGGAGCAGATTTAGCGAAGAGACCCAGTACTTC	CSVEDRSRFSEETQYF
TRBJ1-2	NA	NA	TRBV12-3/TRBV12-4	TGTGCCAGCAGGTCCCGGGACACCCACTATGGCTACACCTTC	CASRSRDTHYGYTF
TRBJ2-1	TRBD2	NA	TRBV25-1	TGTGCCAGCAGTGAGTCTAGCGGGAGGAATGAGCAGTTCTTC	CASSESSGRNEQFF
TRBJ2-3	TRBD2	NA	TRBV7-2	TGTGCCAGCGCGGGAATTAGCGGGAGGGTTACGCAGTATTTT	CASAGISGRVTQYF
TRBJ2-5	TRBD1	NA	TRBV7-3	TGTGCCAGCAGCCCGAGCAGGGGGCAAGAGACCCAGTACTTC	CASSPSRGQETQYF
TRBJ1-2	NA	NA	TRBV7-2	TGTGCCAGCAGCTTGGGAGGGGGGTTGATAAACTATGGCTACACCTTC	CASSLGGGLINYGYTF
TRBJ1-2	TRBD1	NA	TRBV27	TGTGCCAGCCTGGACAGGGTGAGAGGCTACACCTTC	CASLDRVRGYTF
TRBJ1-1	NA	few	TRBV28	TGTGCCAGCAGTCGACCCCCGGGGGACACTGAAGCTTTCTTT	CASSRPPGDTEAFF
TRBJ2-3	NA	many	TRBV9	TGTGCCAGCAGCGTAGGTGTAACAGCCACAGATACGCAGTATTTT	CASSVGVTATDTQYF
TRBJ2-3	NA	NA	TRBV20-1	TGCAGTGCCAGGCAGGGGGGAGATACGCAGTATTTT	CSARQGGDTQYF
TRBJ2-7	TRBD1	NA	TRBV15	TGTGCCACCAGCAAAGTGACAGGGGACGAGCAGTACTTC	CATSKVTGDEQYF
TRBJ2-4	NA	few	TRBV6-2/TRBV6-3	TGTGCCAGCACCTTTGGACCGACGTCAGCCAAAAACATTCAGTACTTC	CASTFGPTSAKNIQYF
TRBJ2-1	TRBD2	NA	TRBV6-2/TRBV6-3	TGTGCCAGCAGTCCCGGGGGGGCGAATGAGCAGTTCTTC	CASSPGGANEQFF
TRBJ1-6	NA	NA	TRBV9	TGTGCCAGCAGCGCCGACCTGGGGGTGGGTTCACCCCTCCACTTT	CASSADLGVGSPLHF
TRBJ2-7	TRBD1	many	TRBV30	TGTGCCTGGAGTAGGGGGACAGGGTATAGCGGCGAGCAGTACTTC	CAWSRGTGYSGEQYF
TRBJ2-7	NA	NA	TRBV29-1	TGCAGCGTTGAAGCCAGGGATATCTACAATGAGCAGTACTTC	CSVEARDIYNEQYF
TRBJ1-1	NA	NA	TRBV27	TGTGCCAGCCGACAACCGGAGACAGCCCAAGCTTTCTTT	CASRQPETAQAFF
TRBJ1-1	NA	NA	TRBV28	TGTGCCAGCAGTTCCGCCGGGACGGCGAACACTGAAGCTTTCTTT	CASSSAGTANTEAFF
TRBJ2-1	TRBD1	NA	TRBV7-9	TGTGCCAGCAGCACCTGGACAGGGTGGAATGAGCAGTTCTTC	CASSTWTGWNEQFF
TRBJ2-7	TRBD2	few	TRBV6-5	TGTGCCAGCAGTTACGCTAGCGGGAGTCCCAACGAGCAGTACTTC	CASSYASGSPNEQYF
TRBJ1-2	NA	NA	TRBV29-1	TGCAGCGTCCAAAACAGGCTTAGGGGCTACACCTTC	CSVQNRLRGYTF
TRBJ2-3	TRBD2	few	TRBV20-1	TGCAGTGCTAGAGGACTAGCGGGAGGGCCTACACACCCAGATACGCAGTATTTT	CSARGLAGGPTHPDTQYF
TRBJ2-7	NA	NA	TRBV5-1	TGCGCCAGCAGACAGGACAGTTACAATGAGCAGTACTTC	CASRQDSYNEQYF
TRBJ2-1	TRBD2	NA	TRBV6-2/TRBV6-3	TGTGCCAGCGGCTGGAGCGGGAGGGGGAATGAGCAGTTCTTC	CASGWSGRGNEQFF
TRBJ2-1	TRBD2	NA	TRBV7-2	TGTGCCAGCAGCCGCCGGGGACTAGCGGAGTACAATGAGCAGTTCTTC	CASSRRGLAEYNEQFF
TRBJ1-1	NA	many	TRBV7-8	TGTGCCAGCAGCTCCACAGGGATAATGAACACTGAAGCTTTCTTT	CASSSTGIMNTEAFF
TRBJ1-2	NA	few	TRBV4-2	TGTGCCAGCAGCCAAGATAACGGGGCCTATGGCTACACCTTC	CASSQDNGAYGYTF
TRBJ2-7	NA	NA	TRBV4-3	TGCGCCAGCGGCAAGACGGACTCCTACAATGAGCAGTACTTC	CASGKTDSYNEQYF
TRBJ2-5	NA	NA	TRBV6-1	TGTGCCAGCAGGGCCGGGACTCTGGAAGAGACCCAGTACTTC	CASRAGTLEETQYF
TRBJ2-7	NA	once	TRBV6-1	TGTGCCAGCACACTGGGGAGGGACACCAGCTACAATGAGCAGTACTTC	CASTLGRDTSYNEQYF
TRBJ2-3	TRBD2	many	TRBV9	TGTGCCAGCAGCGAGTCTAGCGGGGGAGATACGCAGTATTTT	CASSESSGGDTQYF
TRBJ2-4	NA	NA	TRBV7-2	TGTGCCAGCAGCTTAGACTGGAACCCCAATGAGCAGTACTTC	CASSLDWNPNEQYF
TRBJ1-1	TRBD1	NA	TRBV20-1	TGCAGTGCCCGGACAGGGGACACTGAAGCTTTCTTT	CSARTGDTEAFF
TRBJ2-5	NA	NA	TRBV6-5	TGTGCCAGCAGATCCGGACCCTACGTGCAGTACTTC	CASRSGPYVQYF
TRBJ2-7	TRBD2	NA	TRBV20-1	TGCAGTGCTAGAGAGGTAGCGGGAGCAACTTACGAGCAGTACTTC	CSAREVAGATYEQYF
TRBJ1-5	NA	few	TRBV18	TGTGCCAGCTCAAAGGGACTTAATAGCAATCAGCCCCAGCATTTT	CASSKGLNSNQPQHF